This T cell receptor beta chain emerged from a study of PD-L1 blockade in urothelial cancer. Study in general: Blood was evaluated 3 weeks (second dose) and 6 weeks after therapy began. The median number of T cells present in blood samples was around 150,000.

Germline V gene lookup returns CDR1 SGDLS and CDR2 YYNGEE. Trimming removed 3 bases from V and 6 bases from J; junction bases left unmatched: 7. The CDR3 length is 16 residues. This clone was picked up one time. The authors spiked synthetic TCR analog templates into each PCR. Some clones are missing from TCRdb's copy, which holds only in-frame ones; the method was immunoSEQ multiplex PCR. Of approximately 28,000 clones listed, about 85% are singletons. This sample's time point: peripheral blood 6 weeks after treatment start. Urothelial carcinoma, locally advanced or metastatic, affected the patients. The sequence derives from an older man with urothelial cancer. Sequenced here: PBMCs, sampled around atezolizumab (anti-PD-L1) treatment. The rearrangement joins TRBV9 to TRBJ2-3, with 13 nucleotides matching TRBD2. The CDR3 DNA reads TGTGCCAGCAGCGAGCGGACTAGCGGGAGTGGGGATACGCAGTATTTT. Protein sequence: CASSERTSGSGDTQYF. Full variable domain (rest looked up from reference TRBV9 and TRBJ2-3): DSGVTQTPKHLITATGQRVTLRCSPRSGDLSVYWYQQSLDQGLQFLIQYYNGEERAKGNILERFSAQQFPDLHSELNLSSLELGDSALYFCASSERTSGSGDTQYFGPGTRLTVL.